The rows below give T cell receptor beta chains drawn from one sample of a study of T-cell reconstitution after alpha-beta-depleted transplantation in children. TCRdb reanalysed the PCR reads using MiXCR and keeps one entry per CDR3 protein. Found here are hundreds of thousands of distinct CDR3 sequences, about an eighth of them singletons; the top ten hold 2.2%. The input for sequencing was PBMCs, mostly from graft donor cells, taken 360 days after TCRalphabeta/CD19-depleted stem cell transplant. The receptor source for this set is a male patient under 18 who had a stem cell transplant for acute myeloid leukemia, so the T cells may come from the graft donor. Each CDR3 is given with its conserved first and last residue. Each record gives: V gene, clone size, J gene, D gene, CDR3 protein, CDR3 DNA. The D gene is left open where the match is weak. Rows may omit the clone size; those that give it use once, few, many or a size class.

>TRBV6-2/TRBV6-3|-|TRBJ2-7|TRBD2
CASSRGLAGVKSFGEQYF
TGTGCCAGCAGCCGGGGACTAGCGGGAGTAAAGAGTTTTGGCGAGCAGTACTTC
>TRBV29-1|many|TRBJ2-7|-
CSGSTASSYEQYF
TGCAGCGGATCGACAGCTAGCTCCTACGAGCAGTACTTC
>TRBV28|many|TRBJ2-7|-
CASSLVAPTYEQYF
TGTGCCAGCAGTTTGGTTGCTCCCACCTACGAGCAGTACTTC
>TRBV7-3|-|TRBJ2-1|TRBD2
CASSPGLAGVLYNEQFF
TGTGCCAGCAGCCCAGGACTAGCGGGAGTCCTCTACAATGAGCAGTTCTTC
>TRBV5-1|-|TRBJ2-7|TRBD1
CASSLAPLGQGAGEQYF
TGCGCCAGCAGCTTGGCCCCCCTGGGACAGGGGGCGGGCGAGCAGTACTTC
>TRBV3-1|-|TRBJ2-7|-
CASSQVSGPLTYEQYF
TGTGCCAGCAGCCAAGTCTCCGGGCCTCTTACCTACGAGCAGTACTTC
>TRBV9|-|TRBJ2-3|-
CASSVARGATDTQYF
TGTGCCAGCAGCGTAGCAAGGGGTGCCACAGATACGCAGTATTTT
>TRBV7-9|few|TRBJ2-7|-
CASSLGTALEGQYF
TGTGCCAGCAGCTTAGGGACAGCCCTGGAGGGGCAGTACTTC
>TRBV20-1|-|TRBJ2-1|-
CSASSGGWGTISYNEQFF
TGCAGTGCTTCCTCTGGGGGATGGGGGACAATCAGCTACAATGAGCAGTTCTTC
>TRBV4-1|few|TRBJ2-5|TRBD2
CASSLTGTSSETQYF
TGCGCCAGCAGCTTAACCGGGACTAGCTCCGAGACCCAGTACTTC
>TRBV5-1|-|TRBJ2-1|-
CASSYLRVGIRNNEQFF
TGCGCCAGCAGCTACCTGAGGGTAGGGATCCGGAACAATGAGCAGTTCTTC
>TRBV29-1|many|TRBJ1-2|-
CSGRDTTYGYTF
TGCAGCGGGCGGGACACTACTTATGGCTACACCTTC
>TRBV4-3|many|TRBJ2-1|-
CASSPSLIYNEQFF
TGCGCCAGCAGCCCCTCTCTTATCTACAATGAGCAGTTCTTC
>TRBV7-9|-|TRBJ2-7|-
CASSSQGGYPYEQYF
TGTGCCAGCAGCTCCCAGGGGGGGTACCCCTACGAGCAGTACTTC
>TRBV11-2|many|TRBJ2-4|-
CASSLGGLNIQYF
TGTGCCAGCAGCTTAGGAGGGTTAAACATTCAGTACTTC
>TRBV20-1|-|TRBJ2-1|TRBD2
CSASRLAGGIVGNEQFF
TGCAGTGCTAGTAGACTAGCGGGAGGAATCGTAGGCAATGAGCAGTTCTTC
>TRBV25-1|-|TRBJ2-1|-
CASSEPSAFSYNEQFF
TGTGCCAGCAGTGAACCTAGCGCCTTCTCCTACAATGAGCAGTTCTTC
>TRBV3-1|many|TRBJ2-3|-
CASSPRPGTNTQYF
TGTGCCAGCAGCCCCCGCCCGGGCACAAATACGCAGTATTTT
>TRBV3-1|-|TRBJ1-6|-
CASSQGPRTAYNSPLHF
TGTGCCAGCAGCCAAGGGCCAAGGACAGCCTATAATTCACCCCTCCACTTT
>TRBV12-3/TRBV12-4|few|TRBJ2-7|TRBD2
CASSIAGGPYEQYF
TGTGCCAGCAGCATAGCGGGAGGGCCGTACGAGCAGTACTTC
>TRBV29-1|many|TRBJ2-7|-
CSGLAGDSYEQYF
TGCAGCGGCCTCGCGGGGGACAGCTACGAGCAGTACTTC
>TRBV3-1|-|TRBJ2-1|-
CASSQLQGVGEQFF
TGTGCCAGCAGCCAACTACAGGGAGTTGGTGAGCAGTTCTTC
>TRBV4-2|few|TRBJ2-6|-
CASSQEGFGANVLTF
TGTGCCAGCAGCCAAGAAGGCTTTGGGGCCAACGTCCTGACTTTC
>TRBV6-1|-|TRBJ2-5|TRBD2
CASRSLAAGETQYF
TGTGCCAGCAGATCACTAGCGGCGGGAGAGACCCAGTACTTC
>TRBV9|-|TRBJ2-1|-
CASSVGGTGNQQFF
TGTGCCAGCAGCGTAGGGGGGACCGGGAATCAGCAGTTCTTC
>TRBV4-3|many|TRBJ2-1|-
CACSVRLSSYNEQFF
TGCGCCTGCTCTGTGAGACTCAGCTCCTACAATGAGCAGTTCTTC
>TRBV29-1|few|TRBJ1-1|TRBD1
CSVDGQAPLNTEAFF
TGCAGCGTTGACGGACAGGCTCCCTTGAACACTGAAGCTTTCTTT
>TRBV14|many|TRBJ2-7|-
CASSQVGYEQYF
TGCGCCAGCAGCCAAGTAGGTTACGAGCAGTACTTC
>TRBV16|few|TRBJ1-3|-
CASSVVGSGTGNTIYF
TGTGCCAGCAGCGTTGTGGGAAGCGGTACTGGAAACACCATATATTTT
>TRBV4-3|-|TRBJ1-1|-
CASSQDPRAEAFF
TGCGCCAGCAGCCAAGATCCTAGAGCTGAAGCTTTCTTT
>TRBV7-9|many|TRBJ2-3|-
CASSQHRTDTQYF
TGTGCCAGCAGCCAGCACAGAACAGATACGCAGTATTTT
>TRBV7-9|many|TRBJ2-7|TRBD1
CASSPRDRAFYEQYF
TGTGCCAGCAGCCCCCGGGACAGGGCGTTCTACGAGCAGTACTTC
>TRBV3-1|-|TRBJ2-1|TRBD2
CASSLTSGDSYEQFF
TGTGCCAGCAGCCTGACTAGCGGGGACTCATACGAGCAGTTCTTC
>TRBV20-1|-|TRBJ2-1|-
CSAYNRGQFF
TGCAGTGCTTATAATCGGGGGCAGTTCTTC
>TRBV7-9|few|TRBJ1-4|-
CASSLAGRNEKLFF
TGTGCCAGCTCCCTGGCCGGCAGGAATGAAAAACTGTTTTTT
>TRBV6-5|few|TRBJ2-5|-
CASSYSHPSQGSATQYF
TGTGCCAGCAGTTACTCGCATCCCTCACAGGGCAGTGCGACCCAGTACTTC
>TRBV20-1|few|TRBJ2-2|-
CSARNTFNTGELFF
TGCAGTGCTAGAAATACCTTTAACACCGGGGAGCTGTTTTTT
>TRBV15|-|TRBJ2-4|TRBD2
CATSREGLAGGDAKNIQYF
TGTGCCACCAGCAGAGAGGGACTAGCGGGAGGTGATGCCAAAAACATTCAGTACTTC
>TRBV7-2|many|TRBJ1-6|-
CASSLGQGGYNSPLHF
TGTGCCAGCAGCTTAGGGCAGGGTGGCTATAATTCACCCCTCCACTTT
>TRBV20-1|many|TRBJ2-2|-
CSASTGNRANTGELFF
TGCAGTGCTAGTACAGGGAATAGGGCGAACACCGGGGAGCTGTTTTTT
>TRBV25-1|few|TRBJ2-7|TRBD2
CASSAGTSGSLYEQYF
TGTGCCAGCAGTGCAGGGACTAGCGGGAGTTTATACGAGCAGTACTTC
>TRBV20-1|many|TRBJ2-3|-
CSASDAGVADTQYF
TGCAGTGCTAGTGACGCAGGGGTGGCAGATACGCAGTATTTT
>TRBV11-2|-|TRBJ2-7|-
CASSYGLFEQYF
TGTGCCAGCAGCTATGGACTTTTCGAGCAGTACTTC
>TRBV6-5|many|TRBJ2-1|-
CASRRLDNEQFF
TGTGCCAGCAGGAGACTAGACAATGAGCAGTTCTTC
>TRBV5-1|few|TRBJ1-1|-
CASSFLRVGNTEAFF
TGCGCCAGCAGCTTTTTGAGGGTGGGGAACACTGAAGCTTTCTTT
>TRBV24-1|many|TRBJ1-5|-
CATSDPNQPQHF
TGTGCCACCAGTGATCCCAATCAGCCCCAGCATTTT
>TRBV20-1|many|TRBJ2-7|TRBD2
CSAREGTSTEQYF
TGCAGTGCTAGAGAAGGGACTAGTACCGAGCAGTACTTC
>TRBV10-3|many|TRBJ2-1|-
CAISDPPGSSYNEQFF
TGTGCCATCAGTGACCCACCGGGGAGCTCCTACAATGAGCAGTTCTTC
>TRBV20-1|-|TRBJ2-1|-
CSARDQRSYNEQFF
TGCAGTGCTAGAGATCAACGATCCTACAATGAGCAGTTCTTC
>TRBV29-1|few|TRBJ2-7|TRBD1
CSVRTGHEQYF
TGCAGCGTTCGGACAGGGCACGAGCAGTACTTC
>TRBV5-1|-|TRBJ2-3|-
CASSLYRVYSTDTQYF
TGCGCCAGCAGCTTATACAGGGTTTATAGCACAGATACGCAGTATTTT
>TRBV5-1|-|TRBJ1-6|-
CASSFQGPGNSPLHF
TGCGCCAGCAGCTTTCAGGGGCCGGGAAATTCACCCCTCCACTTT
>TRBV12-3/TRBV12-4|many|TRBJ2-5|-
CASSLATGYLETQYF
TGTGCCAGCAGTTTAGCTACAGGGTACCTAGAGACCCAGTACTTC
>TRBV12-3/TRBV12-4|-|TRBJ2-3|TRBD2
CASSGPGGLAPRFRTDTQYF
TGTGCCAGCAGTGGACCCGGGGGACTAGCTCCTCGATTCCGCACAGATACGCAGTATTTT
>TRBV6-1|once|TRBJ2-3|TRBD1
CASSPKTGAVTDTQYF
TGTGCCAGCAGTCCGAAGACAGGGGCTGTCACAGATACGCAGTATTTT
>TRBV20-1|few|TRBJ2-5|TRBD2
CSAIATSGGRGETQYF
TGCAGTGCTATCGCGACTAGCGGAGGGCGGGGTGAGACCCAGTACTTC
>TRBV29-1|-|TRBJ1-1|-
CSVPGNTEAFF
TGCAGCGTCCCAGGGAACACTGAAGCTTTCTTT
>TRBV20-1|-|TRBJ2-5|-
CSAREQGGKKETQYF
TGCAGTGCTAGAGAACAGGGAGGGAAAAAAGAGACCCAGTACTTC
>TRBV10-3|few|TRBJ2-5|TRBD2
CATSLAGAQETQYF
TGTGCCACCTCACTAGCGGGAGCCCAAGAGACCCAGTACTTC